This is a list of T cell receptor beta chains from one sample in a study of shared clonotypes between healthy human individuals. Clones were read by immunoSEQ multiplex PCR, and TCRdb kept only the in-frame ones, dropping some. The table lists around 2,000,000 clones, 85% to 95% of them singletons. The sequenced material came from naive CD4+ T cells sorted from blood. All receptors come from a man between 18 and 29 years old in good health. CDR3s leave out the opening cysteine and the closing phenylalanine or tryptophan.

J gene | V gene | CDR3 length | CDR3 protein
TRBJ1-5 | TRBV7-3 | 11 | ASSFDGNQPQH
TRBJ2-4 | TRBV28 | 13 | ASSLLRGQVDIQY
TRBJ2-1 | TRBV5-1 | 14 | ASSPILGLAFGEQF
TRBJ2-1 | TRBV10-2 | 12 | ASRLGLGGNEQF
TRBJ1-1 | TRBV6-5 | 11 | ATRGQANTEAF
TRBJ2-7 | TRBV28 | 15 | ASSPTGTGTSSYEQY
TRBJ2-2 | TRBV5-1 | 13 | ASSLWSELTGELF
TRBJ2-5 | TRBV5-1 | 13 | ASQEGGYLEETQY
TRBJ2-3 | TRBV5-4 | 15 | ASSGSSGSPSTDTQY
TRBJ1-2 | TRBV28 | 12 | ASSTSDRVGGYT
TRBJ2-7 | TRBV28 | 11 | ASSLPPLYEQY
TRBJ2-7 | TRBV11-2 | 12 | ASSTGQGHYEQY
TRBJ2-5 | TRBV19 | 14 | ASSPQGGGLQETQY
TRBJ2-7 | TRBV28 | 12 | ASSLLIGGGEQY
TRBJ1-1 | TRBV4-3 | 14 | ASSQYYTGGNTEAF
TRBJ1-5 | TRBV6-1 | 14 | ASSEGGGFYNQPQH
TRBJ1-5 | TRBV9 | 12 | ASSSHGVGQPQH
TRBJ2-5 | TRBV9 | 11 | ASTSADRETQY
TRBJ1-6 | TRBV2 | 12 | ASREDGDNSPLH
TRBJ2-7 | TRBV6-5 | 11 | ASSGTYRYEQY
TRBJ2-7 | TRBV6-5 | 13 | ASRMGTRASHEQY
TRBJ1-2 | TRBV7-2 | 11 | ASSYSTGYGYT
TRBJ2-7 | TRBV25-1 | 9 | ASRHGGEQY
TRBJ2-1 | TRBV10-3 | 10 | AIKASGDEQF
TRBJ2-3 | TRBV7-2 | 12 | ASSPYWDTDTQY
TRBJ1-2 | TRBV30 | 14 | AWSVVGGMTFYGYT
TRBJ2-6 | TRBV28 | 11 | ASSLTGASVLT
TRBJ2-7 | TRBV11-2 | 14 | ASSLGSSGRVYEQY
TRBJ2-3 | TRBV7-2 | 13 | ASSLSGRVGDTQY
TRBJ1-4 | TRBV27 | 12 | ASSLGGLNEKLF
TRBJ2-5 | TRBV5-8 | 14 | ASSDPPGQLLGTQY
TRBJ2-2 | TRBV7-6 | 13 | ASSSTSGSYGELF
TRBJ2-7 | TRBV19 | 13 | ASSSDRLQRHEQY
TRBJ2-5 | TRBV5-1 | 14 | ASSLGTGLGLETQY
TRBJ2-5 | TRBV4-1 | 15 | ASSQDKSGVFQETQY
TRBJ2-7 | TRBV11-2 | 16 | ASSSGRPGLAGDWEQY